The source of this TCR beta chain is a study of CDR3 diversity in severe acne. MiXCR was run by TCRdb on the PCR reads, yielding one entry per CDR3 protein. The sample comprises tens of thousands of distinct CDR3 sequences, roughly 51% of which are singletons, and roughly an eighth rests with the top ten. The V end was cut by 5 bases, the J end by 7 bases, with 17 bases between. Germline assignment: CDR1 SGHVS and CDR2 FQNEAQ. CDR3 size: 14 residues. Sequenced input: blood. The chain is built from TRBV7-8 and TRBJ1-2; D possibly corresponds to TRBD1 (5 bases). The sequence came from a male donor in good health, without acne. This CDR3 is CASSPGGITVGYTF. CDR3 coding DNA: TGTGCCAGCAGCCCTGGGGGAATTACGGTTGGCTACACCTTC. Combining the CDR3 with reference TRBV7-8 and TRBJ1-2 gives the whole variable domain GAGVSQSPRYKVAKRGQDVALRCDPISGHVSLFWYQQALGQGPEFLTYFQNEAQLDKSGLPSDRFFAERPEGSVSTLKIQRTQQEDSAVYLCASSPGGITVGYTFGSGTRLTVV.